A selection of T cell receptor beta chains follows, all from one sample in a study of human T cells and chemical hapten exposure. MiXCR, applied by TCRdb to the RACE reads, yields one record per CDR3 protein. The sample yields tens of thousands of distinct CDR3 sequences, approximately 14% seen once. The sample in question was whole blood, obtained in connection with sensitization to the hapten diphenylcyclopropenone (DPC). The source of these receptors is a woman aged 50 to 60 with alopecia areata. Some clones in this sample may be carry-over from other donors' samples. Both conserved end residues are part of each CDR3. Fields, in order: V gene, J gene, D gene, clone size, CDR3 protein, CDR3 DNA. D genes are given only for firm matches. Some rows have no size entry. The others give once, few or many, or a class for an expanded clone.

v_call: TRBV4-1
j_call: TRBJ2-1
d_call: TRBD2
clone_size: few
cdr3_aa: CASSQLILTSGGDNEQFF
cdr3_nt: TGCGCCAGCAGCCAACTAATATTGACTAGCGGGGGGGACAATGAGCAGTTCTTC

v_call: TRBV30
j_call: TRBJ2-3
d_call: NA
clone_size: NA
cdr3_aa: CAWGRPADTQYF
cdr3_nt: TGTGCCTGGGGACGTCCAGCTGATACGCAGTATTTT

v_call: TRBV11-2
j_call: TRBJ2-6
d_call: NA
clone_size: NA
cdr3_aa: CASSSRGQNSGANVLTF
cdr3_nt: TGTGCCAGCAGCTCAAGAGGACAAAACTCTGGGGCCAACGTCCTGACTTTC

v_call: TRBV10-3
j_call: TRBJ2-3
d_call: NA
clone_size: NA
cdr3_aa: CAISRGLSPDTQYF
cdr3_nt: TGTGCCATCAGCCGGGGACTCTCACCAGATACGCAGTATTTT

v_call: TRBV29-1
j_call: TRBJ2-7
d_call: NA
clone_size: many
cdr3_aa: CSTSPRDEQYF
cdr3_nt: TGCAGTACCTCTCCCCGGGACGAGCAGTACTTC

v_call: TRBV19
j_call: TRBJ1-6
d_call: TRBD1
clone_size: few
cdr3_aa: CASLGQGNSPLHF
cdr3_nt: TGTGCCAGCCTGGGACAGGGTAATTCACCCCTCCACTTT

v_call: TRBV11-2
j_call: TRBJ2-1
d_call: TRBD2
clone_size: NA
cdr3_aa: CASSLRTRPRSWGYNEQFF
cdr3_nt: TGTGCCAGCAGCTTACGGACTAGACCCCGTTCGTGGGGTTACAATGAGCAGTTCTTC

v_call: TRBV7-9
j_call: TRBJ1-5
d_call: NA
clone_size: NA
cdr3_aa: CASSSKGRDQPQHF
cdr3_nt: TGTGCCAGCAGCTCCAAGGGGCGCGATCAGCCCCAGCATTTT

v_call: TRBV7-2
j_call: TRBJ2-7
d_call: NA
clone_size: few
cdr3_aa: CASSLGARLGEQYF
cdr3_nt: TGTGCCAGCAGCTTAGGGGCTCGACTTGGCGAGCAGTACTTC

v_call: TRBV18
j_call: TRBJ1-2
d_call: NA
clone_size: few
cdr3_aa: CASSPQGKNGYTF
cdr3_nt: TGTGCCAGCTCACCCCAGGGAAAGAATGGCTACACCTTC

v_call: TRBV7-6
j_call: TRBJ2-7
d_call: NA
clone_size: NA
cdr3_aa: CASSLEGPYEQYF
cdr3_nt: TGTGCCAGCAGCTTAGAGGGTCCGTACGAGCAGTACTTC

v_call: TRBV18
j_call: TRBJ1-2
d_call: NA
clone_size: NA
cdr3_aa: CASSPGTGLYGYTF
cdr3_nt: TGTGCCAGCTCACCGGGAACAGGGCTCTATGGCTACACCTTC

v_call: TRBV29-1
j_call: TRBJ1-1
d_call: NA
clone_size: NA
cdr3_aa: CSVQRQRGNTEAFF
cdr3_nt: TGCAGCGTCCAGAGACAGCGTGGGAACACTGAAGCTTTCTTT

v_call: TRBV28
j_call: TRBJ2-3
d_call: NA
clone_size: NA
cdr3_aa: CASSLSSWLKSNTDTQYF
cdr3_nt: TGTGCCAGCAGTTTATCGTCGTGGTTGAAGTCCAACACAGATACGCAGTATTTT

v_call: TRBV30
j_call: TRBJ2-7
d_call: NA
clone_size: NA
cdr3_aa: CAWSTSYEQYF
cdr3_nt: TGTGCCTGGAGTACAAGCTACGAGCAGTACTTC

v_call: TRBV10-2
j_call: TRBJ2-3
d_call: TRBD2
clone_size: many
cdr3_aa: CASTGTSGSTDTQYF
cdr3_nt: TGCGCCAGCACCGGGACTAGCGGTAGCACAGATACGCAGTATTTT

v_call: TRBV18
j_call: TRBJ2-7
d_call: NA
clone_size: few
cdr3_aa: CASSPLRTKADSYEQYF
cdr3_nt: TGTGCCAGCTCACCACTCCGGACGAAGGCCGACTCCTACGAGCAGTACTTC

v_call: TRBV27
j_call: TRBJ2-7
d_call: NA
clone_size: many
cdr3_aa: CASTRERGASEQYF
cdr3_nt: TGTGCCAGCACCCGGGAGCGCGGTGCCTCCGAGCAGTACTTC

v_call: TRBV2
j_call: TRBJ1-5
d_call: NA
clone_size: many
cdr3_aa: CASTGGDQPQHF
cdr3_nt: TGTGCCAGCACTGGGGGCGATCAGCCCCAGCATTTT

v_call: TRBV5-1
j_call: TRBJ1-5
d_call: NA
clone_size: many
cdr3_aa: CASSLEGSGQPQHF
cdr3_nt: TGCGCCAGCAGCTTGGAGGGGTCCGGTCAGCCCCAGCATTTT

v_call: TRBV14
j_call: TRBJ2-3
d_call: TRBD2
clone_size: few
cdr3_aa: CASSQALLAGGLDTQYF
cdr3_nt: TGTGCCAGCAGCCAAGCGTTACTAGCGGGAGGACTAGATACGCAGTATTTT

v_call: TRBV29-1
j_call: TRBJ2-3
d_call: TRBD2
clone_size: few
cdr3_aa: CSARPGLAGGDTDTQYF
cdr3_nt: TGCAGCGCTCGTCCGGGACTAGCGGGAGGGGACACAGATACGCAGTATTTT

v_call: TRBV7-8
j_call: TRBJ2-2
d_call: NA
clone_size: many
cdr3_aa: CASSLASGGNTGELFF
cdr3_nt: TGTGCCAGCAGCTTAGCCTCTGGGGGGAACACCGGGGAGCTGTTTTTT

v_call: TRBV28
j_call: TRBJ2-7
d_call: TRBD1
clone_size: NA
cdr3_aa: CASSRDRVEQYF
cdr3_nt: TGTGCCAGCAGTCGGGACAGGGTAGAGCAGTACTTC

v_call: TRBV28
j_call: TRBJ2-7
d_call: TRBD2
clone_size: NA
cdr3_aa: CASRGSGRENEQYF
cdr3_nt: TGTGCCAGCAGGGGGAGCGGGAGAGAAAACGAGCAGTACTTC

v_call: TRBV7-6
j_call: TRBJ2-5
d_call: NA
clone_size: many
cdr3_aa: CASSSQGGEETQYF
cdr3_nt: TGTGCCAGCAGCTCACAGGGAGGGGAAGAGACCCAGTACTTC

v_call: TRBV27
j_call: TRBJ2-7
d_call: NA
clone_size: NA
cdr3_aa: CASSLKGGHDRQYF
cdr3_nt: TGTGCCAGCAGTTTAAAAGGGGGGCACGATCGGCAGTACTTC

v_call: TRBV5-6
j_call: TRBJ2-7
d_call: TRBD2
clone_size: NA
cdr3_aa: CASSSGTSGDEQYF
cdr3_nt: TGTGCCAGCAGCTCCGGGACTAGCGGAGACGAGCAGTACTTC

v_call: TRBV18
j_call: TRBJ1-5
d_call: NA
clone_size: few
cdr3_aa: CASSLSGQTNQPQHF
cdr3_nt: TGTGCCAGCTCACTCTCAGGACAGACAAATCAGCCCCAGCATTTT

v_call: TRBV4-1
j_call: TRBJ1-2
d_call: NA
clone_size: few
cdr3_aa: CASSQDATGGYTF
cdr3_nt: TGCGCCAGCAGCCAAGATGCCACGGGTGGCTACACCTTC

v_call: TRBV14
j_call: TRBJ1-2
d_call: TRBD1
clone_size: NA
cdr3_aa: CASSLGTGPSGGYTF
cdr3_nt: TGTGCCAGCAGCCTAGGGACAGGCCCAAGTGGGGGCTACACCTTC

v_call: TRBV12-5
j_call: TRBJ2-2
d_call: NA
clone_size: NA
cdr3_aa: CASRGQGTGELFF
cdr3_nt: TGTGCTAGCAGAGGGCAGGGCACCGGGGAGCTGTTTTTT

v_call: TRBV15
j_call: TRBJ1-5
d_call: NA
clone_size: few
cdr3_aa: CATSDGLSNQPQHF
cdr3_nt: TGTGCCACCAGTGACGGCCTTAGCAATCAGCCCCAGCATTTT

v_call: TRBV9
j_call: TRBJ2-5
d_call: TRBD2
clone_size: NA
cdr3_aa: CASSPGLVSAQTQYF
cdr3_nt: TGTGCCAGCAGCCCGGGACTAGTTTCGGCGCAGACCCAGTACTTC

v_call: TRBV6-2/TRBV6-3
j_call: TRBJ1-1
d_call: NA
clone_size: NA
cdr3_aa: CASSRSRRILNTEAFF
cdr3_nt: TGTGCCAGCAGTCGATCTCGACGGATTCTAAACACTGAAGCTTTCTTT

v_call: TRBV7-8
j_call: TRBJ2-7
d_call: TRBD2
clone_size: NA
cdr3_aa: CASRPPAGAYEQYF
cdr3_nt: TGTGCCAGCCGTCCCCCAGCGGGGGCCTACGAGCAGTACTTC

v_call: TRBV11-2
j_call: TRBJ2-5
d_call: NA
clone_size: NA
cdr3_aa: CASSFETQYF
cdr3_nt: TGTGCCAGCAGCTTTGAGACCCAGTACTTC

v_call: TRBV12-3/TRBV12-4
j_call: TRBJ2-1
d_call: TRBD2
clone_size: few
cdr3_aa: CASSLAGRTSDEQFF
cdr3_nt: TGTGCCAGCAGTCTAGCGGGACGGACTAGTGATGAGCAGTTCTTC

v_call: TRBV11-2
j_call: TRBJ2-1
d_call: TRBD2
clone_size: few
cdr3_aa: CASSLDPSSLREGSYNEQFF
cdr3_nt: TGTGCCAGCAGCTTAGACCCCTCGTCGTTGCGGGAGGGTTCCTACAATGAGCAGTTCTTC

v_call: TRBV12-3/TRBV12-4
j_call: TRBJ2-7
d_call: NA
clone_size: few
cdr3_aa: CASRTTSEQYF
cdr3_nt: TGTGCCAGCAGGACTACTAGCGAGCAGTACTTC

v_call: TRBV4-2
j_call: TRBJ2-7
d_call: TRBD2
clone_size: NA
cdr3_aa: CASSQGTSGSSYEQYF
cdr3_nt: TGTGCCAGCAGCCAAGGGACTAGCGGGAGCTCCTACGAGCAGTACTTC

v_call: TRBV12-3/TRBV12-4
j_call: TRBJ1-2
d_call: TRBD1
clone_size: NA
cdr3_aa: CASSHERIDRDGYTF
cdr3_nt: TGTGCCAGCAGCCACGAAAGAATTGACAGGGACGGCTACACCTTC

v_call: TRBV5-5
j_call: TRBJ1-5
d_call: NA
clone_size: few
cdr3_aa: CASSSQGHSNQPQHF
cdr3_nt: TGTGCCAGCAGCTCTCAGGGTCACAGCAATCAGCCCCAGCATTTT

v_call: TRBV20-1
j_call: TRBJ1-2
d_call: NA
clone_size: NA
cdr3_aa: CSAREQQPNYGYTF
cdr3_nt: TGCAGTGCTAGAGAGCAACAGCCTAACTATGGCTACACCTTC

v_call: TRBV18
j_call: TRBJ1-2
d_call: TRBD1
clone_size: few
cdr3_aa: CASSPDRDNYGYTF
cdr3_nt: TGTGCCAGCTCACCTGACAGGGATAACTATGGCTACACCTTC

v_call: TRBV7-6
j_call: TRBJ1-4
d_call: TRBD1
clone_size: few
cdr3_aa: CASSLSDRATNEKLFF
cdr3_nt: TGTGCCAGCAGCCTGTCTGACAGGGCAACTAATGAAAAACTGTTTTTT

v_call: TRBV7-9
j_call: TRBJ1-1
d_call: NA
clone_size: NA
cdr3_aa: CASSFGDLGEAFF
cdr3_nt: TGTGCCAGCAGCTTTGGGGACTTGGGTGAAGCTTTCTTT

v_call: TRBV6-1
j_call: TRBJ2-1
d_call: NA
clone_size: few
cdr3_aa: CASSPTRVGNEQFF
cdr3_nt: TGTGCCAGCAGTCCGACTAGGGTCGGCAATGAGCAGTTCTTC

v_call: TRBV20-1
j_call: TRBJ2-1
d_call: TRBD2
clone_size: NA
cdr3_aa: CSATPASGPYNEQFF
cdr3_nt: TGCAGTGCTACCCCCGCTAGCGGGCCTTACAATGAGCAGTTCTTC

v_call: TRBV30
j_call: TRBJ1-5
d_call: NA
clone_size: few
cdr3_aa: CAWSVQEGNPQHF
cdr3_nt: TGTGCCTGGAGTGTACAGGAAGGGAACCCCCAGCATTTT

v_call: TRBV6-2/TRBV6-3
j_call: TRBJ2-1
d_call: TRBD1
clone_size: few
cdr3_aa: CASSLAGDRSSYNEQFF
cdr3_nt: TGTGCCAGCAGCCTGGCAGGGGACAGGAGCTCCTACAATGAGCAGTTCTTC

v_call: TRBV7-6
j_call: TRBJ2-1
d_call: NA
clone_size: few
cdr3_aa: CASSLNRGGEQFF
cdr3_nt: TGTGCCAGCAGCTTGAACAGGGGAGGCGAGCAGTTCTTC

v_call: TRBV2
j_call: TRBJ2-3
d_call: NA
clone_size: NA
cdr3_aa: CASSAERSSTDTQYF
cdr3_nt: TGTGCCAGCAGTGCGGAGCGGTCTAGCACAGATACGCAGTATTTT

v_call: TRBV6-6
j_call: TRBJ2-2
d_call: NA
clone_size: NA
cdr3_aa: CASSYSNRLSGELFF
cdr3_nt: TGTGCCAGCAGTTACTCGAATCGACTTTCCGGGGAGCTGTTTTTT

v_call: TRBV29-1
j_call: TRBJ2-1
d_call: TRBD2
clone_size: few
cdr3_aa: CSVEGQREVRNEQFF
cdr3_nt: TGCAGCGTTGAAGGTCAGCGGGAGGTTAGGAATGAGCAGTTCTTC